These T cell receptor beta chains were read from a single sample in a study of blood T cell repertoires in COVID-19. The data were produced by immunoSEQ multiplex PCR, yet TCRdb's version contains in-frame clones alone and is incomplete. The sample has 250,000 or so clones, 75% to 90% seen once. The sample comprised PBMCs or T cells enriched from blood (not recorded which). These receptors were obtained from a woman in her twenties or thirties with acute COVID-19. Both conserved end residues are trimmed from each CDR3. Clone size is shown for a subset of rows, as once, few, many or a class of expanded clone.

V gene | clone size | CDR3 length | CDR3 protein
TRBV4-1 | NA | 15 | ASSQAGSSGIGDTQY
TRBV9 | NA | 10 | ASSKQPDTQY
TRBV3-1/TRBV3-2 | NA | 13 | ASSQGTGTPDTQY
TRBV18 | NA | 13 | ASSPRTSDTGELF
TRBV4-1 | NA | 14 | ASSQAPGAEYNEQF
TRBV11-2 | NA | 13 | ASSSTAGGPHEQF
TRBV29-1 | NA | 13 | SVEDSPSGANVLT
TRBV5-5 | once | 15 | ASTLTSGRWGTDTQY
TRBV27 | NA | 14 | ASSLFQGVNTGELF
TRBV18 | few | 14 | ASSPLRSGQGNEQY
TRBV5-1 | NA | 12 | ASSLGNRDYGYT
TRBV6-5 | NA | 13 | ASSYPGRVNQPQH
TRBV10-3 | NA | 13 | AISEGQGAADTQY
TRBV4-1 | NA | 18 | ASSQEGTGQDFYSNQPQH
TRBV5-1 | once | 13 | ASSLGLLAPDTQY
TRBV20-1 | NA | 11 | SASLADPYEQY
TRBV10-2 | NA | 13 | ASSEVGLDYNEQF
TRBV19 | NA | 15 | ASSIGLGLDTYNEQF
TRBV27 | NA | 11 | ASSLMGGQPQH
TRBV5-1 | NA | 14 | ASSSQERGFSYEQY
TRBV14 | NA | 16 | ASSQTRQGGVSSYEQY
TRBV20-1 | NA | 15 | SASETSGRWGTDTQY